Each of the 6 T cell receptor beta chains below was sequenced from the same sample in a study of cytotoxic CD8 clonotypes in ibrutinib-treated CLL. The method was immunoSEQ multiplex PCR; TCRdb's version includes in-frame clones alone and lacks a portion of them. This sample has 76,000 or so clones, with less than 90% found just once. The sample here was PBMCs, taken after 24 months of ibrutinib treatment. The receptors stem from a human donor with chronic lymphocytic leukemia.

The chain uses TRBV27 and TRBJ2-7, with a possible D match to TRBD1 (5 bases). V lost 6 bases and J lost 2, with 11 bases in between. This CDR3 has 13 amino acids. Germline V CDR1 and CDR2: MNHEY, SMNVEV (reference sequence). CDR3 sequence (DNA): TGTGCCAGCAGGATGACAGCAACCTACGAGCAGTACTTC. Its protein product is CASRMTATYEQYF.

The CDR3 reads CASSQEGLRKLFF. The CDR3 DNA is TGCGCCAGCAGCCAAGAAGGGTTAAGAAAACTGTTTTTT. This rearrangement joins TRBV4-1 to TRBJ1-4; D remains unclear. Trimming took 0 bases from V and 10 from J, leaving 9 bases between them. The CDR3 runs 13 residues. CDR1 is MGHRA and CDR2 is YSYEKL in the germline V gene.

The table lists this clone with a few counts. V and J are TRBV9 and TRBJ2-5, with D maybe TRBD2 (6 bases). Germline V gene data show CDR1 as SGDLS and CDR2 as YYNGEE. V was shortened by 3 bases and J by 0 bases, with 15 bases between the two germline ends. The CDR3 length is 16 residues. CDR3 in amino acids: CASSEKSGVYQETQYF. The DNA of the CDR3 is TGTGCCAGCAGCGAGAAGTCGGGGGTTTACCAAGAGACCCAGTACTTC.

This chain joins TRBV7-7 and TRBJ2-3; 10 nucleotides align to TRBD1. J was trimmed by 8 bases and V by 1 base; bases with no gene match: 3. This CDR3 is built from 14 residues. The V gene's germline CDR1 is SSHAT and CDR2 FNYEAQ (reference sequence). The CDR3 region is CASSLGTGGGTQYF. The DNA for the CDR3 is TGTGCCAGCAGCTTAGGGACAGGGGGAGGTACGCAGTATTTT.

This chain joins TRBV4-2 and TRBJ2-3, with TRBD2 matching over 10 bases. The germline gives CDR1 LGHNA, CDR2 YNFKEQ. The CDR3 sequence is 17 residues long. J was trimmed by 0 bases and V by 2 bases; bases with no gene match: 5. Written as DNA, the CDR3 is TGTGCCAGCAGCCAACAGGGACTAGCGCCTAGCACAGATACGCAGTATTTT. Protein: CASSQQGLAPSTDTQYF.

The chain's CDR3 is CASSPIDDIMNTEAFF. In DNA form, the CDR3 reads TGTGCCAGCTCACCGATTGATGATATCATGAACACTGAAGCTTTCTTT. J is TRBJ1-1 and V is TRBV18; no firm D call. With 3 bases removed from V and 0 bases from J, the gap between germline ends came to 14 bases. Germline V CDR1 and CDR2: KGHSH, LQKENI. The CDR3 runs 16 residues. The variable domain in full, with the rest retrieved from reference TRBV18 and TRBJ1-1, is NAGVMQNPRHLVRRRGQEARLRCSPMKGHSHVYWYRQLPEEGLKFMVYLQKENIIDESGMPKERFSAEFPKEGPSILRIQQVVRGDSAAYFCASSPIDDIMNTEAFFGQGTRLTVV.